This entry is about one T cell receptor beta chain. The sample belongs to a study of blood T cell repertoires in COVID-19. As handled by the study authors: For nucleated cells, counts were estimated from reference gene primer amplification. Only in-frame clones appear in the TCRdb table, and some are missing; sequencing was by immunoSEQ multiplex PCR. That table supplies the V and J calls and clone size; D and trimming were determined from the DNA. This table holds about 120,000 clones, roughly 80% found once. Germline V gives CDR1 WNHNN, CDR2 SYGVQD (reference sequence). V was cut by 2 bases and J by 5 bases, with 9 bases left in between. The CDR3 extends over 13 amino acids.

The clonotype comes from a middle-aged man with acute or convalescent COVID-19. The J gene is TRBJ2-5, the V gene TRBV10-1, with D uncertain. Sequenced input: peripheral blood. This CDR3 reads CASSETPRETQYF. CDR3 DNA sequence: TGCGCCAGCAGTGAGACACCCAGGGAGACCCAGTACTTC.